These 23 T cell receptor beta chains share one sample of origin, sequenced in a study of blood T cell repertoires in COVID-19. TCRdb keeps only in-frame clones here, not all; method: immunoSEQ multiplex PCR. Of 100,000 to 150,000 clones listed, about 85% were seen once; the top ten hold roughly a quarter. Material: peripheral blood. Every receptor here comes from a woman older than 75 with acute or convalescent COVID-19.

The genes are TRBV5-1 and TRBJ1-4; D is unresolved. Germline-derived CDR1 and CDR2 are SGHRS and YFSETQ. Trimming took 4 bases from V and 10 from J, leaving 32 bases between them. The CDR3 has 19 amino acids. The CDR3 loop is CASSPNGYERRGYEGKLFF. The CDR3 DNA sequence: TGCGCCAGCAGCCCAAATGGGTATGAAAGGAGAGGGTATGAGGGAAAACTGTTTTTT.

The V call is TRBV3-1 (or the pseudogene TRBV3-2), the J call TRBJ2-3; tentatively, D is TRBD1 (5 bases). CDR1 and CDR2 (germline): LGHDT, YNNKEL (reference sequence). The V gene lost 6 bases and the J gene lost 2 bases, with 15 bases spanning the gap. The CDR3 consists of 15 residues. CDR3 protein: CASSYARATTDTQYF. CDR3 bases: TGTGCCAGCAGTTACGCCAGGGCGACCACAGATACGCAGTATTTT.

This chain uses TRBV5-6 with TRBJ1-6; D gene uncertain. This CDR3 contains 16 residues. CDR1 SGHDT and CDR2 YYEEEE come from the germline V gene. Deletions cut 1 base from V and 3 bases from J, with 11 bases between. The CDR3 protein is CASSLSRAYYNSPLHF. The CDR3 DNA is TGTGCCAGCAGCTTGTCCCGCGCGTACTATAATTCACCCCTCCACTTT.

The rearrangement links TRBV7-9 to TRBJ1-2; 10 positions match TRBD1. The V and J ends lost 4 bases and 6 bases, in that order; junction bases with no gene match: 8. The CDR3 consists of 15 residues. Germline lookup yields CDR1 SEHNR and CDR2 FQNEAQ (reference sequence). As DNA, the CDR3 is TGTGCCAGCAGCTACTCCGGGACAGGGGTGAATGGCTACACCTTC. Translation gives CASSYSGTGVNGYTF.

CDR3 bases: TGTGCCAGCAGTCTTAGCTGGGGGGTGGAGACCCAGTACTTC. Its protein product is CASSLSWGVETQYF. The V gene is TRBV7-6, the J gene TRBJ2-5, with a possible D match to TRBD2 (6 bases). This CDR3 is built from 14 residues. From germline, CDR1 is SGHVS and CDR2 FNYEAQ. Trimming cost V 6 bases and J 5 bases, with 16 bases left between them.

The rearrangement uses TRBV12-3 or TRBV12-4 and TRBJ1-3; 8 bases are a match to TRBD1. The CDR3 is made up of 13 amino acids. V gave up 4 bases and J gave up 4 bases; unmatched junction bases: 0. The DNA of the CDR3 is TGTGCCAGCAGTTACAGGGGGGGAAACACCATATATTTT. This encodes CASSYRGGNTIYF.

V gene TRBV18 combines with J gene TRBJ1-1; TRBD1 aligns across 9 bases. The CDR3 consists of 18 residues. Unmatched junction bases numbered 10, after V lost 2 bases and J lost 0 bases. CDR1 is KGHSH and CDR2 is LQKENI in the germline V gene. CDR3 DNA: TGTGCCAGCTCACCAAACCAAGCGGGACAGGGCATGAACACTGAAGCTTTCTTT. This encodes CASSPNQAGQGMNTEAFF.

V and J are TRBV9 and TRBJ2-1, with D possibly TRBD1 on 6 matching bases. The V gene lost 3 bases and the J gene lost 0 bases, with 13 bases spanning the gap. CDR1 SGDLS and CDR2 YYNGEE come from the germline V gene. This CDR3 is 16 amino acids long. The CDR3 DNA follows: TGTGCCAGCAGCGCTTCTCGGACAGTCTCCTACAATGAGCAGTTCTTC. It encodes CASSASRTVSYNEQFF.

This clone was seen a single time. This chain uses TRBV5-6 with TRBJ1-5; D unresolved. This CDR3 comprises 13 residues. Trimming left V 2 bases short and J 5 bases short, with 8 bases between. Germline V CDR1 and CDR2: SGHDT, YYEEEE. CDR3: CASSFLGHQPQHF. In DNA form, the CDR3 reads TGTGCCAGCAGCTTTCTAGGTCATCAGCCCCAGCATTTT.

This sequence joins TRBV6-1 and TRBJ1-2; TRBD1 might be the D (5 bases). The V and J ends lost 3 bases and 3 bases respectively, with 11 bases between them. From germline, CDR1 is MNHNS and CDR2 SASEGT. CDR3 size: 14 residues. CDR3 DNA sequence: TGTGCCAGCAGTGAGAGTTGGGGGGACTATGGCTACACCTTC. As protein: CASSESWGDYGYTF.

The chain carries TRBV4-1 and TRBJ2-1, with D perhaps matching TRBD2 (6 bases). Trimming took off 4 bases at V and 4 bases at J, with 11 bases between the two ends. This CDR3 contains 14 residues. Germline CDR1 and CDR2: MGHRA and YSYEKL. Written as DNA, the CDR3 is TGCGCCAGCAGCCCGGGACTCTATTACAATGAGCAGTTCTTC. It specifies CASSPGLYYNEQFF.

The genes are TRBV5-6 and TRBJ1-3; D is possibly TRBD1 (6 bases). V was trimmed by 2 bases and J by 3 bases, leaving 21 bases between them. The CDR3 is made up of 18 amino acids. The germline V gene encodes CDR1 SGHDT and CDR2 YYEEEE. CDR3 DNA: TGTGCCAGCAGCTTTTTAAGTGCCGAGGGACATCTTGGAAACACCATATATTTT. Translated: CASSFLSAEGHLGNTIYF. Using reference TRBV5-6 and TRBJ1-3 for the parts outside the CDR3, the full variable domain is DAGVTQSPTHLIKTRGQQVTLRCSPKSGHDTVSWYQQALGQGPQFIFQYYEEEERQRGNFPDRFSGHQFPNYSSELNVNALLLGDSALYLCASSFLSAEGHLGNTIYFGEGSWLTVV.

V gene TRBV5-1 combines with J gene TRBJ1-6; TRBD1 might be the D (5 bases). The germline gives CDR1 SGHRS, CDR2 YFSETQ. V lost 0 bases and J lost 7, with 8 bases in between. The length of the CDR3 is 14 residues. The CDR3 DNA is TGCGCCAGCAGCTTGGGACAGCCCAATTCACCCCTCCACTTT. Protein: CASSLGQPNSPLHF. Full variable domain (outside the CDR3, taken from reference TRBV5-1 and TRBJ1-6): KAGVTQTPRYLIKTRGQQVTLSCSPISGHRSVSWYQQTPGQGLQFLFEYFSETQRNKGNFPGRFSGRQFSNSRSEMNVSTLELGDSALYLCASSLGQPNSPLHFGNGTRLTVT.

The CDR3 region is CASMPSGGPIRVTGELFF. The CDR3 DNA reads as TGTGCCAGCATGCCTAGCGGGGGGCCAATTCGGGTCACCGGGGAGCTGTTTTTT. The genes are TRBV2 and TRBJ2-2; TRBD2 matches at 11 bases. The J segment lost 4 bases and the V segment lost 7 bases, leaving 14 bases of the junction unmatched. The CDR3 has 18 amino acids. Germline V CDR1 and CDR2: SNHLY, FYNNEI.

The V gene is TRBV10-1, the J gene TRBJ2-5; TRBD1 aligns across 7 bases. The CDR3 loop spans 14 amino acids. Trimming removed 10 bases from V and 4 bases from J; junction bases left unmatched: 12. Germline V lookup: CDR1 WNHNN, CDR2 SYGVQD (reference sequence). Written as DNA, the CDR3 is TGCGCCACCTCTGCGACAGGGCCGAGAGAGACCCAGTACTTC. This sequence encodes CATSATGPRETQYF.

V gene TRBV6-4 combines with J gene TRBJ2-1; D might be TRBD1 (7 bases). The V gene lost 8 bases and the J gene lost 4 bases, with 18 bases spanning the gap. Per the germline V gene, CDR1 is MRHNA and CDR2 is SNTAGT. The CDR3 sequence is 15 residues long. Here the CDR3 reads CASSTGGGRYNEQFF. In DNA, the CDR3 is TGTGCCAGCTCCACTGGAGGGGGCCGATACAATGAGCAGTTCTTC.

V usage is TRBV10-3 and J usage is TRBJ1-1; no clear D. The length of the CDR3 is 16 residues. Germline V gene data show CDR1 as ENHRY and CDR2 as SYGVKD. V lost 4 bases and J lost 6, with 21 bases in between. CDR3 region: CAISGLSGSPGAEAFF. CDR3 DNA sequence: TGTGCCATCAGTGGGTTAAGTGGATCGCCCGGGGCTGAAGCTTTCTTT.

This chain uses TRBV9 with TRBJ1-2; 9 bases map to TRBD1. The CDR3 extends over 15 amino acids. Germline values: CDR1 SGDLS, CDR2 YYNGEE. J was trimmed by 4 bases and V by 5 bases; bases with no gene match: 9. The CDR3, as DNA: TGTGCCAGCAGAGCCGGGACAGGGACCTCCTATGGCTACACCTTC. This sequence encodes CASRAGTGTSYGYTF.

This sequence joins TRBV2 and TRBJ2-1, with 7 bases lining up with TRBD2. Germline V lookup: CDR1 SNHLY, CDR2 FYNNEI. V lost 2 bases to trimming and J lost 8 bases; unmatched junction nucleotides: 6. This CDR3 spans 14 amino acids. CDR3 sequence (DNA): TGTGCCAGCAGTGAAAGAACCGCGGGGGATGAGCAGTTCTTC. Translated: CASSERTAGDEQFF.

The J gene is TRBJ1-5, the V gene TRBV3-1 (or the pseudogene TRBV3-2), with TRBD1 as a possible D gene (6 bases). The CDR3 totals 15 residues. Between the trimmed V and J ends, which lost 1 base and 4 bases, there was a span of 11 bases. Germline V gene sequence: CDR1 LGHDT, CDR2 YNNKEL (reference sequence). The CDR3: CASSQGRTGNQPQHF. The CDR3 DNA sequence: TGTGCCAGCAGCCAAGGGAGAACAGGGAATCAGCCCCAGCATTTT.

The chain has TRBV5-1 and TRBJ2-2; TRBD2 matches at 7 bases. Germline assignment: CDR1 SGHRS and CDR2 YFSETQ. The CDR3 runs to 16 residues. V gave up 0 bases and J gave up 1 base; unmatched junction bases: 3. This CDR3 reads CASSLEPSGNTGELFF. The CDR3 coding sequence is TGCGCCAGCAGCTTGGAGCCTAGCGGGAACACCGGGGAGCTGTTTTTT.

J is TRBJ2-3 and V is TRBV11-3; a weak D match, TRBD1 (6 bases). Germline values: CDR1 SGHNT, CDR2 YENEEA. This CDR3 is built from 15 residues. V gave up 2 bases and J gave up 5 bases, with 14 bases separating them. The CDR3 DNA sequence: TGTGCCAGCAGCTTATTTGGCGAACAGGGAGATACGCAGTATTTT. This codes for CASSLFGEQGDTQYF.

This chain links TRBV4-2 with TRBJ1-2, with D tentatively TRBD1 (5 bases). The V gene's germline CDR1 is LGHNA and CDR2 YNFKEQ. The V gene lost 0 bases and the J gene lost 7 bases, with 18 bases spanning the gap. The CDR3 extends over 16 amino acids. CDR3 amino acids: CASSQDVQGALGGYTF. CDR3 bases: TGTGCCAGCAGCCAAGATGTCCAGGGCGCCCTTGGTGGCTACACCTTC.